The 27 T cell receptor beta chains below come from one sample, sequenced in a study of cytomegalovirus exposure and HLA in healthy donors. 13 Jbeta primers and 60 Vbeta primers were used for the PCR. TCRdb's copy holds only in-frame clones and misses some; the assay was immunoSEQ multiplex PCR. The profile shows some 160,000 clones, 55% to 85% of them singletons. The sequencing sample was made of PBMCs. The receptors originated from a middle-aged man in good health and CMV-seronegative.

The V gene is TRBV18, the J gene TRBJ2-7; TRBD2 might be the D (5 bases). Germline V CDR1 and CDR2: KGHSH, LQKENI. The CDR3 loop spans 16 amino acids. The V end lost 3 bases, the J end lost 3 bases, and 18 bases lay between the germline ends. The CDR3 region is CASSPTPRAPGYEQYF. The CDR3 DNA reads TGTGCCAGCTCACCCACCCCGAGGGCCCCGGGCTACGAGCAGTACTTC.

This clone appeared a few times. The rearrangement joins TRBV28 to TRBJ1-2; D uncertain. V was clipped by 6 bases and J by 2 bases, with 13 bases between them. This CDR3 has 14 amino acids. The germline gives CDR1 MDHEN, CDR2 SYDVKM. In DNA form, the CDR3 reads TGTGCCAGCAGCTACCCCGGGGAGAACTATGGCTACACCTTC. This translates into CASSYPGENYGYTF.

The chain is built from TRBV4-3 and TRBJ2-3; 10 bases are shared with TRBD2. Germline V gene sequence: CDR1 LGHNA, CDR2 YSLEER. With 0 bases clipped from V and 5 bases from J, the junction kept 5 bases outside the gene matches. The CDR3 contains 16 residues. The CDR3 nucleotides are TGCGCCAGCAGCCAAGAACTAGCGGGAAGGGGAGATACGCAGTATTTT. Amino acid sequence: CASSQELAGRGDTQYF.

J is TRBJ2-1 and V is TRBV12-5, with TRBD2 as a possible D gene (6 bases). Germline CDR1 reads LGHNT; CDR2 reads FRNRAP. V was clipped by 9 bases and J by 3 bases, with 15 bases between them. The CDR3 extends over 14 amino acids. DNA for the CDR3: TGTGCTAGCTACGCGGGACGCTACTACAATGAGCAGTTCTTC. The encoded protein is CASYAGRYYNEQFF.

This rearrangement joins TRBV15 to TRBJ2-3; TRBD2 matches at 7 bases. CDR1 is LNHNV, CDR2 YYDKDF, per germline (reference sequence). The V gene end was trimmed by 2 bases and the J gene end by 1 base; junction bases not matched to a gene: 12. The CDR3 extends over 18 amino acids. CDR3 protein: CATSRIAGDGGGTDTQYF. CDR3 in DNA: TGTGCCACCAGCAGAATCGCGGGAGACGGAGGTGGCACAGATACGCAGTATTTT.

This clone was observed once. The chain uses TRBV9 and TRBJ2-7; tentative D call: TRBD2 (7 bases). The V end lost 3 bases, the J end lost 2 bases, and 15 bases lay between the germline ends. CDR3 length equals 15 residues. The germline V gene has CDR1 SGDLS and CDR2 YYNGEE. In nucleotides, the CDR3 is TGTGCCAGCAGCGAGGGGGGAGGGCCTACCTACGAGCAGTACTTC. This encodes CASSEGGGPTYEQYF.

The V and J genes are TRBV5-1 and TRBJ1-3, with D unclear. Per the germline V gene, CDR1 is SGHRS and CDR2 is YFSETQ. Trimming pared 4 bases from V and 0 bases from J, leaving 5 bases between. The CDR3 has 13 amino acids. CDR3 protein: CASSPYSGNTIYF. The DNA of the CDR3 is TGCGCCAGCAGCCCCTACTCTGGAAACACCATATATTTT.

V and J are TRBV19 and TRBJ2-1; 13 nucleotides agree with TRBD2. This CDR3 region has 15 residues. The ends lost 10 bases at V and 9 bases at J; junction bases unmatched: 12. Germline-derived CDR1 and CDR2 are LNHDA and SQIVND (reference sequence). The CDR3 DNA follows: TGTGCCACCCACAAGACTAGCGGGAGGACCACTGAGCAGTTCTTC. Translating it yields CATHKTSGRTTEQFF.

The rearrangement joins TRBV18 to TRBJ1-4; 7 positions agree with TRBD1. Trimming removed 5 bases from V and 8 bases from J; junction bases left unmatched: 11. There are 15 residues in the CDR3. CDR1 and CDR2 (germline): KGHSH, LQKENI. The CDR3 coding sequence is TGTGCCAGCTCATGGCAGGGGACAGAGAAAGAAAAACTGTTTTTT. Protein: CASSWQGTEKEKLFF. Full variable domain (rest looked up from reference TRBV18 and TRBJ1-4): NAGVMQNPRHLVRRRGQEARLRCSPMKGHSHVYWYRQLPEEGLKFMVYLQKENIIDESGMPKERFSAEFPKEGPSILRIQQVVRGDSAAYFCASSWQGTEKEKLFFGSGTQLSVL.

The chain uses TRBV12-1 and TRBJ1-2; the table's D call, TRBD1, has no DNA check behind it. TRBV12-1 is a recognized pseudogene. This CDR3 is 13 amino acids long. The CDR3 DNA reads TGTGCCAGCAGCTTAACCGGGACAGGGGACTACACCTTC. It encodes CASSLTGTGDYTF.

The rearrangement joins TRBV5-4 to TRBJ2-3; 7 bases agree with TRBD2. The germline gives CDR1 SGHNT, CDR2 YYREEE (reference sequence). CDR3 length: 15 residues. Trimming at V came to 4 bases and at J to 0 bases, leaving 5 bases not matched to a gene. The CDR3 reads CASSPGTTSTDTQYF. Here the CDR3 DNA reads TGTGCCAGCAGCCCCGGGACTACTAGCACAGATACGCAGTATTTT. The full variable domain, with the rest looked up from reference TRBV5-4 and TRBJ2-3, is ETGVTQSPTHLIKTRGQQVTLRCSSQSGHNTVSWYQQALGQGPQFIFQYYREEENGRGNFPPRFSGLQFPNYSSELNVNALELDDSALYLCASSPGTTSTDTQYFGPGTRLTVL.

This clone was counted only a few times. This chain connects TRBV7-8 to TRBJ2-1; D is undetermined. This CDR3 has 14 residues. V was trimmed by 4 bases and J by 6 bases, leaving 13 bases between them. Germline loops: CDR1 SGHVS, CDR2 FQNEAQ. CDR3 loop: CASSSRIRSNEQFF. In DNA, the CDR3 is TGTGCCAGCAGCTCAAGAATTAGATCCAATGAGCAGTTCTTC.

This chain connects TRBV29-1 to TRBJ2-5; a weak D match, TRBD1 (6 bases). TRBJ2-7 explains the end of the DNA better; the J call may be wrong. From germline, CDR1 is SQVTM and CDR2 ANQGSEA. The CDR3 runs to 13 residues. The CDR3 DNA reads TGCAGCGTTGAGGACAGCGAAACCTACGAGCAGTACTTC. As protein: CSVEDSETYEQYF.

This chain uses TRBV18 with TRBJ2-2; 10 nucleotides line up with TRBD1. Germline lookup yields CDR1 KGHSH and CDR2 LQKENI. The V gene end was trimmed by 4 bases and the J gene end by 4 bases; junction bases not matched to a gene: 6. The CDR3 consists of 16 residues. This CDR3 reads CASSLGTGAITGELFF. CDR3 nucleotides: TGTGCCAGCTCACTCGGGACAGGGGCGATCACCGGGGAGCTGTTTTTT.

The gene calls are TRBV7-3 and TRBJ2-2; D uncertain. The CDR3 length is 14 residues. CDR1 is SGHTA and CDR2 is FQGTGA in the germline V gene. Trimming cost V 5 bases and J 1 base, with 8 bases left between them. The CDR3 reads CASSPRLNTGELFF. CDR3 in DNA: TGTGCCAGCAGCCCCCGACTGAACACCGGGGAGCTGTTTTTT.

A few counts support this clone. Germline and junction disagree at one end, which may indicate a read error. Written as DNA, the CDR3 is TGTGCCAGCAGACCCACTCGAGCGGGAATCGGGAAGCTGTTTTTT. Its protein product is CASRPTRAGIGKLFF. This rearrangement joins TRBV5-4 to TRBJ2-2; 7 bases are a match to TRBD2. The CDR3 extends over 15 amino acids. CDR1 SGHNT and CDR2 YYREEE come from the germline V gene (reference sequence).

The chain carries TRBV27 and TRBJ2-1; 9 nucleotides match TRBD2. Germline trimming cut 4 bases from V and 3 bases from J; bases unmatched to any gene: 10. The CDR3 extends over 17 amino acids. Per germline, CDR1 MNHEY and CDR2 SMNVEV (reference sequence). The DNA of the CDR3 is TGTGCCAGCAGTTCTTTCGTGCGGGGGGGGGACTACAATGAGCAGTTCTTC. Protein: CASSSFVRGGDYNEQFF.

This sequence joins TRBV30 and TRBJ1-1; D uncertain. The V end was cut by 0 bases, the J end by 11 bases, with 16 bases between. This CDR3 has 13 amino acids. The germline gives CDR1 GTSNPN, CDR2 SVGIG (reference sequence). CDR3 in amino acids: CAWSVSTTGGAFF. The CDR3 DNA is TGTGCCTGGAGTGTATCGACGACGGGTGGTGCTTTCTTT. The full variable domain, in which reference TRBV30 and TRBJ1-1 provide the parts outside the CDR3, is SQTIHQWPATLVQPVGSPLSLECTVEGTSNPNLYWYRQAAGRGLQLLFYSVGIGQISSEVPQNLSASRPQDRQFILSSKKLLLSDSGFYLCAWSVSTTGGAFFGQGTRLTVV.

The chain has TRBV29-1 and TRBJ2-7; 9 bases align to TRBD1. Germline values: CDR1 SQVTM, CDR2 ANQGSEA. The CDR3 has 12 residues. The V and J ends lost 6 bases and 5 bases, in that order; junction bases with no gene match: 5. The CDR3: CSVGQGRNEQYF. CDR3 coding DNA: TGCAGCGTCGGACAGGGGAGGAACGAGCAGTACTTC.

This clone was recorded once. This sequence joins TRBV15 and TRBJ1-4, with 7 bases aligning to TRBD1. Germline-derived CDR1 and CDR2 are LNHNV and YYDKDF (reference sequence). CDR3 size: 12 residues. With V trimmed by 9 bases and J by 8 bases, 6 bases remained unmatched. Here the CDR3 reads CATQGSGEKLFF. DNA for the CDR3: TGTGCCACACAGGGGTCGGGAGAAAAACTGTTTTTT.

The chain has TRBV4-1 and TRBJ2-7; TRBD1 might be the D (6 bases). There are 17 residues in the CDR3. Germline assignment: CDR1 MGHRA and CDR2 YSYEKL. V was cut by 3 bases and J by 0 bases, with 18 bases left in between. The CDR3 region has the DNA TGCGCCAGCAGCCACCTCCTACGAGACAGGCGCTCCTACGAGCAGTACTTC. Protein product: CASSHLLRDRRSYEQYF.

The rearrangement links TRBV2 to TRBJ1-5; perhaps TRBD1 as D (6 bases). Trimming removed 4 bases at V and 2 bases at J, with 9 bases between. This CDR3 comprises 14 residues. The germline CDR1 and CDR2 sequences are SNHLY and FYNNEI. The CDR3 DNA reads TGTGCCAGCAGTGGCCACAGGGGCAATCAGCCCCAGCATTTT. Amino acids: CASSGHRGNQPQHF.

The chain links TRBV4-1 to TRBJ2-5, with D maybe TRBD2 (6 bases). This CDR3 is built from 15 residues. With 0 bases removed from V and 5 bases from J, the gap between germline ends came to 13 bases. Germline assignment: CDR1 MGHRA and CDR2 YSYEKL. The CDR3 protein is CASSQDIRELETQYF. The CDR3 DNA reads TGCGCCAGCAGCCAAGATATTCGGGAGTTGGAGACCCAGTACTTC.

The genes are TRBV7-2 and TRBJ2-2; D not certain. Germline V gene sequence: CDR1 SGHTA, CDR2 FQGNSA. V lost 7 bases and J 8 bases, leaving 8 bases between the germline ends. The CDR3 consists of 11 residues. Here the CDR3 reads CASTYGGELFF. The CDR3, as DNA: TGTGCCAGCACCTACGGGGGGGAGCTGTTTTTT. Variable domain in full (rest from reference TRBV7-2 and TRBJ2-2): GAGVSQSPSNKVTEKGKDVELRCDPISGHTALYWYRQSLGQGLEFLIYFQGNSAPDKSGLPSDRFSAERTGGSVSTLTIQRTQQEDSAVYLCASTYGGELFFGEGSRLTVL.

The chain combines TRBV19 with TRBJ2-7; 8 bases match TRBD2. J gave up 5 bases and V 9 bases, and 9 bases lay outside the gene matches. The CDR3 has 13 amino acids. The germline CDR1 and CDR2 sequences are LNHDA and SQIVND (reference sequence). For the CDR3, the DNA is TGTGCCAGCCGCATCCGGGGGGGGGACGAGCAGTACTTC. Amino acid sequence: CASRIRGGDEQYF.

In this sample, this clone turned up a few times. The rearrangement joins TRBV6-1 to TRBJ1-1, with 7 bases that match TRBD1. Germline trimming cut 6 bases from V and 1 base from J; bases unmatched to any gene: 5. CDR3 length: 14 residues. The germline V gene encodes CDR1 MNHNS and CDR2 SASEGT. The CDR3 here is CASRNRGRNTEAFF. Here the CDR3 DNA reads TGTGCCAGCAGAAACAGGGGAAGGAACACTGAAGCTTTCTTT.

The gene calls are TRBV18 and TRBJ2-6, with D maybe TRBD1 (6 bases). The CDR3 sequence is 17 residues long. The V end lost 2 bases, the J end lost 4 bases, and 15 bases lay between the germline ends. Per the germline V gene, CDR1 is KGHSH and CDR2 is LQKENI. CDR3 sequence: CASSPDLGGQGANVLTF. The CDR3, as DNA: TGTGCCAGCTCACCAGATCTTGGGGGCCAAGGGGCCAACGTCCTGACTTTC.